Presented here are 32 T cell receptor beta chains from one specimen sequenced in a study of cytomegalovirus exposure and HLA in healthy donors. Vbeta (60) and Jbeta (13) primers were used in the PCR. The method was immunoSEQ multiplex PCR; TCRdb's version includes in-frame clones alone and lacks a portion of them. The table lists more than 90,000 clones, around 75% of them singletons. The sample consisted of PBMCs. The receptor set was obtained from a woman in her thirties in good health and CMV-seronegative.

The genes are TRBV30 and TRBJ2-3; D possibly corresponds to TRBD2 (5 bases). The V end lost 2 bases, the J end lost 0 bases, and 9 bases lay between the germline ends. Germline V gene sequence: CDR1 GTSNPN, CDR2 SVGIG (reference sequence). This CDR3 spans 14 amino acids. DNA for the CDR3: TGTGCCTGGAGTAGAGGGATCAGCACAGATACGCAGTATTTT. Amino acids: CAWSRGISTDTQYF.

The CDR3 DNA follows: TGTGCCAGCAGCTACGCGGGCGATGAGCAGTTCTTC. Translated, it gives CASSYAGDEQFF. The rearrangement links TRBV11-3 to TRBJ2-1, with D tentatively TRBD2 (5 bases). CDR3 length: 12 residues. Germline CDR1 reads SGHNT; CDR2 reads YENEEA. V was trimmed by 4 bases and J by 8 bases, leaving 9 bases between them.

This chain links TRBV5-4 with TRBJ1-1, with 11 bases that match TRBD1. The CDR3 length is 13 residues. Trimming at V came to 7 bases and at J to 7 bases, leaving 6 bases not matched to a gene. Per the germline V gene, CDR1 is SGHNT and CDR2 is YYREEE (reference sequence). The CDR3 loop is CASGTGTGGEAFF. CDR3 in DNA: TGTGCCAGCGGAACCGGGACAGGGGGTGAAGCTTTCTTT. Full variable domain (missing parts from reference TRBV5-4 and TRBJ1-1): ETGVTQSPTHLIKTRGQQVTLRCSSQSGHNTVSWYQQALGQGPQFIFQYYREEENGRGNFPPRFSGLQFPNYSSELNVNALELDDSALYLCASGTGTGGEAFFGQGTRLTVV.

This chain uses TRBV19 with TRBJ2-1; D is uncertain. The CDR3 has 13 amino acids. Germline-derived CDR1 and CDR2 are LNHDA and SQIVND (reference sequence). V lost 0 bases and J lost 9, with 9 bases in between. In DNA form, the CDR3 reads TGTGCCAGTAGTATAGATGGCCTAGGTGAGCAGTTCTTC. Encoded protein: CASSIDGLGEQFF.

The rearrangement uses TRBV4-2 and TRBJ2-1; D possibly corresponds to TRBD1 (5 bases). The V gene's germline CDR1 is LGHNA and CDR2 YNFKEQ. The V end lost 8 bases, the J end lost 5 bases, and 13 bases lay between the germline ends. The CDR3 is 13 residues long. This chain's CDR3 is CASERGGDNEQFF. The CDR3 DNA follows: TGTGCCAGCGAAAGGGGTGGAGACAATGAGCAGTTCTTC.

The chain links TRBV2 to TRBJ2-3, with a possible D match to TRBD2 (5 bases). Germline CDR1 reads SNHLY; CDR2 reads FYNNEI. The CDR3 sequence is 14 residues long. With 5 bases removed from V and 4 bases from J, the gap between germline ends came to 13 bases. CDR3 sequence (DNA): TGTGCCAGCAGTTCTCTAGCTCCCGCAGATACGCAGTATTTT. The encoded protein is CASSSLAPADTQYF.

The chain carries TRBV11-2 and TRBJ1-2; D possibly corresponds to TRBD1 (6 bases). The CDR3 length is 15 residues. Per the germline V gene, CDR1 is SGHAT and CDR2 is FQNNGV. Trimming shortened V by 0 bases and J by 2 bases, and 10 bases separated the two germline ends. The CDR3 bases are TGTGCCAGCAGCTTAGAAGCAGGGGTAAACTATGGCTACACCTTC. Its translation: CASSLEAGVNYGYTF.

This chain uses TRBV27 with TRBJ2-2; D might be TRBD1 (6 bases). Between the trimmed V and J ends, which lost 6 bases and 5 bases, there was a span of 10 bases. Germline CDR1 reads MNHEY; CDR2 reads SMNVEV (reference sequence). This CDR3 comprises 13 residues. CDR3 sequence reads: CASSLQGTGELFF. CDR3 DNA sequence: TGTGCCAGCAGCTTACAGGGAACCGGGGAGCTGTTTTTT.

V and J are TRBV2 and TRBJ1-5; no clear D gene. CDR3 length: 15 residues. Trimming removed 4 bases from V and 1 base from J, with 11 bases in between. Germline V gene data show CDR1 as SNHLY and CDR2 as FYNNEI. The CDR3 sequence is CASSVTGVSNQPQHF. The CDR3 DNA reads TGTGCCAGCAGTGTTACGGGAGTAAGCAATCAGCCCCAGCATTTT.

This clone was observed a few times. This chain uses TRBV2 with TRBJ2-5; perhaps TRBD2 as D (6 bases). Trimming stripped 0 bases from V and 10 bases from J, with 12 bases between. The CDR3 spans 13 residues. Germline V gene sequence: CDR1 SNHLY, CDR2 FYNNEI. CDR3 nucleotides: TGTGCCAGCAGTGAAGCCCTAGTGCGGGACCAGTACTTC. As protein: CASSEALVRDQYF.

The chain is built from TRBV5-1 and TRBJ1-1; 8 nucleotides agree with TRBD1. Germline trimming cut 4 bases from V and 0 bases from J; bases unmatched to any gene: 2. The CDR3 extends over 14 amino acids. In germline, CDR1 is SGHRS, CDR2 YFSETQ. CDR3 loop: CASSRTGMNTEAFF. CDR3 bases: TGCGCCAGCAGCAGGACAGGGATGAACACTGAAGCTTTCTTT.

The chain employs TRBV14 and TRBJ1-1; D is perhaps TRBD1 (6 bases). V lost 2 bases and J lost 1, with 14 bases in between. CDR1 is SGHDN, CDR2 FVKESK, per germline. The CDR3 extends over 16 amino acids. The CDR3 spells CASSQSWTATNTEAFF. The DNA for the CDR3 is TGTGCCAGCAGCCAATCCTGGACAGCCACGAACACTGAAGCTTTCTTT.

The V and J genes are TRBV27 and TRBJ2-1; 7 bases line up with TRBD2. The CDR3 loop spans 15 amino acids. In germline, CDR1 is MNHEY, CDR2 SMNVEV (reference sequence). J lost 4 bases, V lost 6 bases, and 9 bases had no gene match. CDR3 residues: CASSLSGTSYNEQFF. Here the CDR3 DNA reads TGTGCCAGCAGCTTAAGCGGGACTTCTTACAATGAGCAGTTCTTC.

The chain has TRBV6-5 and TRBJ1-1; D unresolved. The CDR3 extends over 13 amino acids. The germline CDR1 and CDR2 sequences are MNHEY and SVGAGI. The V and J ends lost 1 base and 3 bases respectively, with 6 bases between them. The CDR3 sequence: CASSYWRDTEAFF. The CDR3, as DNA: TGTGCCAGCAGTTACTGGCGGGACACTGAAGCTTTCTTT.

The J gene is TRBJ1-6, the V gene TRBV10-3, with TRBD1 matching 10 bases. V was clipped by 3 bases and J by 8 bases; unmatched bases: 1. Germline-derived CDR1 and CDR2 are ENHRY and SYGVKD. This CDR3 is 14 amino acids long. The CDR3: CAISDGTGDSPLHF. Here the CDR3 DNA reads TGTGCCATCAGTGACGGGACAGGGGATTCACCCCTCCACTTT.

The rearrangement uses TRBV28 and TRBJ2-7; the D gene is possibly TRBD2 (7 bases). This CDR3 contains 15 residues. The V gene's germline CDR1 is MDHEN and CDR2 SYDVKM. V was shortened by 8 bases and J by 6 bases, with 23 bases between the two germline ends. In DNA, the CDR3 is TGTGCCAGCGGGGGGGGCGTCGGCGGGAATTTCGAGCAGTACTTC. It translates to CASGGGVGGNFEQYF.

This clone was detected a few times. The V and J genes are TRBV29-1 and TRBJ1-1; D remains ambiguous. Germline loops: CDR1 SQVTM, CDR2 ANQGSEA. V lost 3 bases and J lost 4, with 15 bases in between. CDR3 length: 14 residues. This chain's CDR3 is CSVDVIVSSTEAFF. The CDR3 DNA reads TGCAGCGTTGACGTCATTGTTAGTTCCACTGAAGCTTTCTTT.

The chain couples TRBV30 to TRBJ1-5; D may be TRBD1 (6 bases). Germline CDR1 and CDR2: GTSNPN and SVGIG (reference sequence). This CDR3 has 17 residues. The ends were cut back, 1 base at V and 4 bases at J, with 20 bases in the middle. For the CDR3, the DNA is TGTGCCTGGAGTGAGCAGTTTGGCAGGGGTGGGAATCAGCCCCAGCATTTT. It encodes CAWSEQFGRGGNQPQHF.

This clone was observed a handful of times. This chain uses TRBV19 with TRBJ1-2, with TRBD1 matching 7 bases. The germline V gene encodes CDR1 LNHDA and CDR2 SQIVND (reference sequence). The CDR3 loop spans 16 amino acids. Unmatched junction bases numbered 14, after V lost 6 bases and J lost 4 bases. The CDR3 is CASRSVTGAVIYGYTF. Written as DNA, the CDR3 is TGTGCCAGTAGATCCGTAACAGGGGCGGTCATCTATGGCTACACCTTC.

In DNA, the CDR3 is TGCAGCGTTGTATGGGGGGCTGAAGCTTTCTTT. It specifies CSVVWGAEAFF. The J gene is TRBJ1-1, the V gene TRBV29-1, with D perhaps matching TRBD1 (5 bases). Trimming took 4 bases from V and 6 from J, leaving 9 bases between them. The CDR3 is 11 amino acids. From germline, CDR1 is SQVTM and CDR2 ANQGSEA.

The chain combines TRBV5-1 with TRBJ2-1; D is perhaps TRBD1 (6 bases). CDR3 size: 13 residues. The V end lost 4 bases, the J end lost 10 bases, and 15 bases lay between the germline ends. The germline CDR1 and CDR2 sequences are SGHRS and YFSETQ. CDR3 region: CASSRGTLTEQFF. The CDR3 DNA follows: TGCGCCAGCAGCAGGGGGACCCTGACAGAGCAGTTCTTC.

The V gene is TRBV7-9, the J gene TRBJ1-2; 7 bases map to TRBD1. V was clipped by 6 bases and J by 4 bases; unmatched bases: 5. The germline V gene has CDR1 SEHNR and CDR2 FQNEAQ (reference sequence). This CDR3 is built from 13 residues. CDR3: CASRGTEAYGYTF. CDR3 DNA: TGTGCCAGCAGAGGGACAGAGGCCTATGGCTACACCTTC. The complete variable domain, with remaining parts taken from reference TRBV7-9 and TRBJ1-2, reads DTGVSQNPRHKITKRGQNVTFRCDPISEHNRLYWYRQTLGQGPEFLTYFQNEAQLEKSRLLSDRFSAERPKGSFSTLEIQRTEQGDSAMYLCASRGTEAYGYTFGSGTRLTVV.

V usage is TRBV14 and J usage is TRBJ2-3; 10 nucleotides match TRBD2. CDR3 size: 16 residues. With V trimmed by 0 bases and J by 11 bases, 11 bases remained unmatched. Germline values: CDR1 SGHDN, CDR2 FVKESK. Here the CDR3 reads CASSQDLSLAGVKQYF. For the CDR3, the DNA is TGTGCCAGCAGCCAAGATCTCAGTCTAGCGGGAGTGAAGCAGTATTTT.

The gene calls are TRBV5-1 and TRBJ1-1; D remains ambiguous. The CDR3 is 13 amino acids. V lost 6 bases, J lost 0 bases, and 9 bases lay in between. Per germline, CDR1 SGHRS and CDR2 YFSETQ. CDR3 DNA: TGCGCCAGCAAATACACAGTGAACACTGAAGCTTTCTTT. It encodes CASKYTVNTEAFF.

The V and J genes are TRBV5-1 and TRBJ2-7, with D possibly being TRBD2 (6 bases). CDR3 length: 16 amino acids. Trimming left V 3 bases short and J 0 bases short, with 16 bases between. In germline, CDR1 is SGHRS, CDR2 YFSETQ. CDR3 in amino acids: CASSYTPRGNSYEQYF. Here the CDR3 DNA reads TGCGCCAGCAGCTACACACCGCGGGGCAACTCCTACGAGCAGTACTTC.

The chain recombines TRBV5-1 with TRBJ2-3, with unresolved D. Trimming removed 0 bases from V and 0 bases from J, with 11 bases in between. Germline V gene sequence: CDR1 SGHRS, CDR2 YFSETQ. The length of the CDR3 is 16 residues. The CDR3 protein is CASSLDWAPSTDTQYF. Written as DNA, the CDR3 is TGCGCCAGCAGCTTGGATTGGGCCCCTAGCACAGATACGCAGTATTTT. Combining the CDR3 with reference TRBV5-1 and TRBJ2-3 gives the whole variable domain KAGVTQTPRYLIKTRGQQVTLSCSPISGHRSVSWYQQTPGQGLQFLFEYFSETQRNKGNFPGRFSGRQFSNSRSEMNVSTLELGDSALYLCASSLDWAPSTDTQYFGPGTRLTVL.

This chain uses TRBV12-5 with TRBJ1-5, with 9 bases identical to TRBD1. The V segment lost 5 bases and the J segment 4 bases; nucleotides outside the gene matches: 3. Germline V gene data show CDR1 as LGHNT and CDR2 as FRNRAP. This CDR3 region has 14 residues. The CDR3 sequence is CASGPGTGNQPQHF. In DNA form, the CDR3 reads TGTGCTAGTGGTCCCGGGACAGGGAATCAGCCCCAGCATTTT.

This clone occurred a few times. The CDR3 sequence is CASSKLDSGGSNQPQHF. The DNA for the CDR3 is TGTGCCAGCAGCAAATTGGACTCAGGGGGTAGCAATCAGCCCCAGCATTTT. The chain recombines TRBV21-1 with TRBJ1-5; the D segment call TRBD1 is taken from the table without a DNA check. TRBV21-1 is a documented pseudogene. The CDR3 loop spans 17 amino acids.

The chain joins TRBV6-1 to TRBJ1-2; TRBD1 is a possible D gene (5 bases). The CDR3 is made up of 15 amino acids. Germline CDR1 is MNHNS and CDR2 is SASEGT. V gave up 3 bases and J gave up 0 bases, with 11 bases separating them. The DNA for the CDR3 is TGTGCCAGCAGTGAGTCGACAGCAGCTAACTATGGCTACACCTTC. Protein: CASSESTAANYGYTF.

The chain employs TRBV7-9 and TRBJ2-7, with D tentatively TRBD1 (6 bases). V was trimmed by 6 bases and J by 6 bases, leaving 15 bases between them. Germline V gene lookup returns CDR1 SEHNR and CDR2 FQNEAQ (reference sequence). The CDR3 runs to 13 residues. Written as DNA, the CDR3 is TGTGCCAGCAGTACACAGGGCAACGGCGAGCAGTACTTC. It yields the protein CASSTQGNGEQYF.

The chain is built from TRBV7-8 and TRBJ2-3; D is unresolved. CDR1 and CDR2 from the germline V gene are SGHVS and FQNEAQ. The CDR3 extends over 11 amino acids. V lost 7 bases and J 4 bases, leaving 6 bases between the germline ends. CDR3 in amino acids: CASTAADTQYF. CDR3 sequence (DNA): TGTGCCAGCACCGCGGCAGATACGCAGTATTTT.

V and J are TRBV7-9 and TRBJ1-2, with TRBD1 as a possible D gene (5 bases). V shed 3 bases and J shed 7 bases, with 12 bases lying between them. The V gene's germline CDR1 is SEHNR and CDR2 FQNEAQ (reference sequence). CDR3 length: 13 amino acids. The CDR3 DNA follows: TGTGCCAGCAGCTTTGGGGGAGGTAGTGGCTACACCTTC. As protein: CASSFGGGSGYTF.